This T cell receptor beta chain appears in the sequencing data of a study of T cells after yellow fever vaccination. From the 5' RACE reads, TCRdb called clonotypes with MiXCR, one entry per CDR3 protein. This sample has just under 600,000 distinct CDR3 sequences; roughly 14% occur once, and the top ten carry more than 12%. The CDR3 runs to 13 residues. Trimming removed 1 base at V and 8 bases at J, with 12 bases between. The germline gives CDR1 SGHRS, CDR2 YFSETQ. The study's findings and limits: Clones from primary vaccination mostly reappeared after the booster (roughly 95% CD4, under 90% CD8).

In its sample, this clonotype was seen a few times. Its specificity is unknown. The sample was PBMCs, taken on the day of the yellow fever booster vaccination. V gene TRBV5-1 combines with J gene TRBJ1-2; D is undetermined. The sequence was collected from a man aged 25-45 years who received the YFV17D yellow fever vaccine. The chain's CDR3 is CASSLSSFKGYTF. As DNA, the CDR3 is TGCGCCAGCAGCTTGTCCTCCTTCAAGGGCTACACCTTC.